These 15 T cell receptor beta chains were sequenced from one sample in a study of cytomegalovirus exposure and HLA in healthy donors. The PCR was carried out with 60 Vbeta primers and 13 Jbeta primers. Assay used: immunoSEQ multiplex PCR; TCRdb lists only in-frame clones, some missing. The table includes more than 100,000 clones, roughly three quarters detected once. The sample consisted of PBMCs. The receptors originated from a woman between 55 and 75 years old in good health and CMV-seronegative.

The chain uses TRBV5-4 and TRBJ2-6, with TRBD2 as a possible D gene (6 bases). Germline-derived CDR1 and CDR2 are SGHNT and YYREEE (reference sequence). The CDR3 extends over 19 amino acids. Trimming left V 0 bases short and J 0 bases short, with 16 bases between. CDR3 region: CASSLETWTGDSGANVLTF. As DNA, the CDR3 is TGTGCCAGCAGCTTGGAAACCTGGACGGGGGACTCTGGGGCCAACGTCCTGACTTTC.

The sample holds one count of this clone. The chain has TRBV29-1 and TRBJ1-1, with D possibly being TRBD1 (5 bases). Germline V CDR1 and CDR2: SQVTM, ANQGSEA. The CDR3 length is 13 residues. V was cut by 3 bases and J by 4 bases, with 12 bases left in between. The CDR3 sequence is CSVEGGGSTEAFF. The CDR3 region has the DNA TGCAGCGTTGAGGGGGGAGGGTCCACTGAAGCTTTCTTT.

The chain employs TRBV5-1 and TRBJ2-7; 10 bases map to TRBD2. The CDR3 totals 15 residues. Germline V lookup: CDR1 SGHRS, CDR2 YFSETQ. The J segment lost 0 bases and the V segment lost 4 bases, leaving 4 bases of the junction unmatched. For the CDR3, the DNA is TGCGCCAGCAGCCAACTAGCGGGAAGCTCCTACGAGCAGTACTTC. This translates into CASSQLAGSSYEQYF.

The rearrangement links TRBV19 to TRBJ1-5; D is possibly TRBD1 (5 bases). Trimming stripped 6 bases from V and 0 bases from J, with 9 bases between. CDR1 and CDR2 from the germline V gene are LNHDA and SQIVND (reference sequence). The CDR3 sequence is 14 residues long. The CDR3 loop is CASSTGNSNQPQHF. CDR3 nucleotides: TGTGCCAGTAGCACAGGAAATAGCAATCAGCCCCAGCATTTT.

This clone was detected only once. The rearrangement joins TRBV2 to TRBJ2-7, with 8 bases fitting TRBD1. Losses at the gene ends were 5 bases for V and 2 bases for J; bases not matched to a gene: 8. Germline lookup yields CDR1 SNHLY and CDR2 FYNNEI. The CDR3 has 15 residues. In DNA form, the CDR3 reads TGTGCCAGCAGTCCGGGACAGGCGTATCCCTACGAGCAGTACTTC. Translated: CASSPGQAYPYEQYF.

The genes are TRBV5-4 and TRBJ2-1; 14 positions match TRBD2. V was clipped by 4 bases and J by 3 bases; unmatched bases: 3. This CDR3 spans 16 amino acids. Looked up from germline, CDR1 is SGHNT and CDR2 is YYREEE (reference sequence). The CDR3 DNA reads TGTGCCAGCAGCATGGGACTAGCGGGGGACTACAATGAGCAGTTCTTC. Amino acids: CASSMGLAGDYNEQFF. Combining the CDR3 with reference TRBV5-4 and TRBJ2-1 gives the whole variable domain ETGVTQSPTHLIKTRGQQVTLRCSSQSGHNTVSWYQQALGQGPQFIFQYYREEENGRGNFPPRFSGLQFPNYSSELNVNALELDDSALYLCASSMGLAGDYNEQFFGPGTRLTVL.

The chain's CDR3 is CASSIRRTTNEKLFF. CDR3 DNA: TGTGCCAGTAGTATCCGGCGGACAACTAATGAAAAACTGTTTTTT. The chain joins TRBV19 to TRBJ1-4; D unclear. This CDR3 region has 15 residues. Trimming took off 3 bases at V and 0 bases at J, with 8 bases between the two ends. Germline-derived CDR1 and CDR2 are LNHDA and SQIVND (reference sequence).

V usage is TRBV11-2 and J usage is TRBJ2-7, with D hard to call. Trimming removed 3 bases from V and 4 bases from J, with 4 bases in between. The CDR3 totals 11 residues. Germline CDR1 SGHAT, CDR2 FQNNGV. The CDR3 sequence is CASSFVYEQYF. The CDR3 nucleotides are TGTGCCAGCAGCTTCGTGTACGAGCAGTACTTC.

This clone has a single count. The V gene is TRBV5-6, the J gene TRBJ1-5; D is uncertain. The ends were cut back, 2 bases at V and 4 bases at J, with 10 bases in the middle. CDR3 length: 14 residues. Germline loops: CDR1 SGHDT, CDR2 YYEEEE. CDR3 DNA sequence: TGTGCCAGCAGCTTTGGACTTCTTAATCAGCCCCAGCATTTT. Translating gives CASSFGLLNQPQHF.

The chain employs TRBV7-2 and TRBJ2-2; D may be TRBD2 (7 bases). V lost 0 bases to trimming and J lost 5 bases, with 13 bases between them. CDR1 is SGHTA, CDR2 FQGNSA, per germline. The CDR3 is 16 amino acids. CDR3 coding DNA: TGTGCCAGCAGCTTAGCGGCGGGGGCGTGGACCGGGGAGCTGTTTTTT. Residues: CASSLAAGAWTGELFF.

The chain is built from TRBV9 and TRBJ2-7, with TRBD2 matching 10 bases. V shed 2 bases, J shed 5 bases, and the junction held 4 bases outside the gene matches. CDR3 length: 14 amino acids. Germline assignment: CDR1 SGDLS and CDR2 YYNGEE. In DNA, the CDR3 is TGTGCCAGCAGCGTCCTAGCGGGAGCCCACGAGCAGTACTTC. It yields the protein CASSVLAGAHEQYF. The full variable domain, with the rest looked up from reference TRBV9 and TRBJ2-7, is DSGVTQTPKHLITATGQRVTLRCSPRSGDLSVYWYQQSLDQGLQFLIQYYNGEERAKGNILERFSAQQFPDLHSELNLSSLELGDSALYFCASSVLAGAHEQYFGPGTRLTVT.

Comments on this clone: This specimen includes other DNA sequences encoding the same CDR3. CDR3 region: CASALGGVQETQYF. The CDR3 nucleotides read TGTGCCAGCGCACTAGGTGGAGTACAAGAGACCCAGTACTTC. J is TRBJ2-5 and V is TRBV6-5, with a tentative D call TRBD2 (5 bases). The ends were cut back, 8 bases at V and 2 bases at J, with 15 bases in the middle. CDR3 length: 14 residues. Germline loops: CDR1 MNHEY, CDR2 SVGAGI.

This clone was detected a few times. The CDR3 is CASSLRTESGNTIYF. CDR3 sequence (DNA): TGTGCCAGCAGCTTACGCACAGAGTCTGGAAACACCATATATTTT. V and J are TRBV7-8 and TRBJ1-3; no reliable D call. This CDR3 is built from 15 residues. CDR1 and CDR2 (germline): SGHVS, FQNEAQ. Trimming stripped 2 bases from V and 1 base from J, with 9 bases between.

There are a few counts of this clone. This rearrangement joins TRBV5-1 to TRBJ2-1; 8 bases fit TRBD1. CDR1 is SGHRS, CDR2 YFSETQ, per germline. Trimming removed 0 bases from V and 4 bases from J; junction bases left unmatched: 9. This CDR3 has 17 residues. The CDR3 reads CASSLGTGTKGYNEQFF. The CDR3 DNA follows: TGCGCCAGCAGCTTGGGGACAGGGACCAAAGGGTACAATGAGCAGTTCTTC.

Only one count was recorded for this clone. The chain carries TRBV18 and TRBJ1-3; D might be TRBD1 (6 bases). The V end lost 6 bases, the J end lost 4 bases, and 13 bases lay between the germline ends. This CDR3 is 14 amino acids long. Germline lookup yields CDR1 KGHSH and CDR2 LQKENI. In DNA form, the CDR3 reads TGTGCCAGCTCTACTACAGGGAGAGGAAACACCATATATTTT. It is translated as CASSTTGRGNTIYF.